The rows below give T cell receptor beta chains drawn from one sample of a study of tumor-infiltrating lymphocytes in primary liver carcinoma. TCRdb passed the multiplex PCR reads through MiXCR, listing each CDR3 protein once. The table lists tens of thousands of distinct CDR3 sequences, approximately 70% of them singletons. Sequenced: liver tumor tissue from sampling region 5. Receptor source: a man aged 35-49 years with primary liver carcinoma and hepatitis B virus infection. Each CDR3 is given with its conserved first and last residue. The D gene is left open where the match is weak. Only part of the rows carry a size: once, few, many, or a class if the clone is expanded.

d_call,clone_size,v_call,j_call,cdr3_length,cdr3_aa,cdr3_nt
.,medium-sized,TRBV4-2,TRBJ2-7,13,CASSHLLAYEQYF,TGTGCCAGCAGCCATCTTCTGGCCTACGAGCAGTACTTC
.,.,TRBV7-9,TRBJ2-3,14,CASSLKRVPDTLYF,TGTGCCAGCAGCTTGAAGAGGGTGCCAGATACGCTGTATTTT
.,many,TRBV4-1,TRBJ2-1,15,CASSQEVGGYNEQFF,TGCGCCAGCAGCCAAGAGGTAGGGGGGTACAATGAGCAGTTCTTC
.,.,TRBV4-2,TRBJ2-1,16,CASSQEAGSSYDEQLF,TGTGCCAGCAGCCAAGAAGCGGGTAGCTCCTACGATGAGCAGTTATTC
.,.,TRBV28,TRBJ2-1,14,CANSPPRGYNEQFF,TGTGCCAACAGCCCACCCAGGGGCTACAATGAACAGTTCTTC
.,.,TRBV30,TRBJ2-7,11,CAWGAGTERYF,.
.,few,TRBV10-3,TRBJ2-7,12,CATNEDAYEQYF,TGTGCCACCAATGAAGACGCTTACGAGCAGTACTTC
TRBD1,.,TRBV29-1,TRBJ1-5,13,CNVVQGANQPQQF,TGCAACGTTGTACAGGGGGCGAATCAGCCCCAGCAATTT
.,.,TRBV6-2/TRBV6-3,TRBJ2-1,15,CASSLSGRLYNEQLF,TGTGCCAGCAGTCTTAGTGGGAGGCTTTACAATGAGCAGCTCTTC
.,.,TRBV13,TRBJ2-7,11,CASSSIDEQYF,TGTGCCAGCAGCTCAATAGATGAGCAGTACTTC
.,.,TRBV11-2,TRBJ1-1,16,CASSFDLGRRLAEAFF,TGTGCAAGCAGCTTCGATTTGGGCAGAAGACTCGCTGAAGCTTTCTTT
.,.,TRBV4-2,TRBJ2-1,16,CASSQDRDSAYDEQFF,TGTGCAAGCAGCCAAGATCGGGATAGCGCCTACGATGAGCAGTTCTTC
.,.,TRBV5-1,TRBJ2-7,14,CASAQAVNSYEQHF,TGCGCCAGCGCGCAGGCGGTGAACTCCTACGAGCAGCACTTC
.,many,TRBV28,TRBJ2-5,14,CASRGPTNQETQYF,TGTGCCAGCAGGGGACCAACCAACCAAGAGACCCAGTACTTC
.,.,TRBV4-1,TRBJ1-2,15,CASSQSMSAVCGYTF,TGCGCCAGCAGTCAGTCAATGTCGGCCGTCTGTGGCTACACCTTC
.,.,TRBV11-2,TRBJ2-7,14,CASSLVLLSYEQRF,TGTGCCAGCAGTTTAGTACTCCTCTCCTACGAGCAGCGCTTC
.,.,TRBV6-5,TRBJ1-1,14,CACNYGGTNTEAFF,TGTGCCTGCAATTACGGGGGTACAAACACTGAAGCTTTCTTT
TRBD2,once,TRBV29-1,TRBJ2-1,13,CSELAGTYNERFF,TGCAGCGAGCTAGCGGGGACCTACAATGAGCGATTCTTC
.,.,TRBV11-2,TRBJ2-1,13,CASSLYDAYEVFF,TGTGCCAGCAGCTTATATGATGCCTATGAGGTGTTCTTC
.,.,TRBV28,TRBJ2-7,14,CVISPTGLSYEQYF,TGTGTCATCAGCCCGACAGGTTTGTCCTACGAGCAGTACTTC
.,once,TRBV11-2,TRBJ2-1,16,CASSFRLTGDFNEQLF,TGTGCCAGCAGCTTTCGATTAACGGGAGATTTCAATGAGCAGCTCTTC
.,.,TRBV11-2,TRBJ2-7,14,CDSSSTDTAYEQYF,TGTGACAGCAGCTCGACTGACACTGCCTACGAGCAGTACTTC
.,.,TRBV21-1,TRBJ2-1,15,CASSKETGGSNEQFF,TGTGCCAGCAGCAAAGAGACGGGAGGTAGCAATGAACAGTTCTTC
TRBD2,.,TRBV11-1,TRBJ2-3,16,CANSLGTNTLTDTQYF,TGTGCCAACAGCCTCGGGACTAACACACTAACAGATACGCAGTATTTT
TRBD2,.,TRBV7-9,TRBJ2-1,12,CASRSAGGAGAF,TGTGCCAGCCGCTCAGCGGGAGGAGCGGGAGCCTTC
TRBD2,many,TRBV7-8,TRBJ2-2,15,CASSDGLAGTGELFF,TGTGCCAGCAGCGACGGACTAGCGGGTACCGGGGAGCTGTTTTTT
.,.,TRBV7-8,TRBJ2-3,18,CASSLPMSQPSSTDTQYF,TGTGCCAGCAGCCTTCCGATGTCTCAGCCCTCTAGCACAGATACGCAGTATTTT
.,.,TRBV21-1,TRBJ1-2,15,CASSKGRHDSVGYTF,TGTGCCAGCAGCAAAGGGAGACATGACTCGGTGGGCTACACCTTC
TRBD2,.,TRBV4-1,TRBJ2-7,17,CSSGQDPASGGAYEQYF,TGCTCCAGCGGCCAAGATCCGGCTAGCGGGGGGGCCTACGAGCAGTACTTC
.,.,TRBV11-2,TRBJ2-5,16,CDGSLGSNGPGETQYF,TGTGACGGCAGCTTAGGGAGTAACGGCCCGGGGGAGACCCAGTACTTC
TRBD2,.,TRBV10-2,TRBJ2-7,15,CASRGELAGVDEQYF,TGCGCCAGCAGGGGGGAACTAGCGGGAGTAGACGAGCAGTACTTC
.,once,TRBV4-2,TRBJ2-2,16,CTRSQDLARDGGELFF,TGTACCAGGAGCCAAGATCTAGCGAGAGATGGCGGGGAGCTGTTTTTT
TRBD1,.,TRBV28,TRBJ1-1,14,CVSSGDRANTEAFF,TGTGTCAGCAGTGGCGACAGGGCGAACACTGAAGCTTTCTTT
.,.,TRBV6-1,TRBJ2-7,14,CASSAGYGPYEQYF,TGTGCCAGCAGTGCGGGGTACGGACCCTATGAGCAGTACTTC
TRBD2,.,TRBV11-1,TRBJ2-3,16,CISSLGTSTHTDTRYF,TGTATCAGCAGCCTCGGGACTAGCACACATACAGATACGCGGTATTTT
.,.,TRBV16,TRBJ2-1,15,CASSRGLGTYNEQFF,TGTGCCAGCAGCCGGGGACTGGGAACCTACAACGAGCAGTTCTTC
.,.,TRBV19,TRBJ2-7,13,CASSPGWDYEQYF,TGTGCCAGTAGTCCAGGGTGGGACTACGAGCAGTACTTC
TRBD1,once,TRBV4-2,TRBJ1-1,17,CASTHRDRGIFNIEAFF,TGTGCCAGCACTCACCGGGACAGGGGAATTTTCAACATTGAAGCTTTCTTT
.,.,TRBV11-2,TRBJ2-7,13,CASSSAHGDEQYF,TGTGCCAGCAGCTCTGCCCATGGGGACGAACAGTACTTC
TRBD2,.,TRBV4-1,TRBJ2-7,15,CTNSRSFGGVDEQYF,TGCACTAACAGCCGGTCGTTCGGGGGGGTTGACGAGCAGTACTTC
.,many,TRBV10-3,TRBJ2-3,14,CAISARDSGDTQYF,TGTGCCATCAGTGCCCGGGACTCGGGAGATACGCAGTATTTT
TRBD2,.,TRBV10-3,TRBJ2-3,15,CAVSAETSGAYTQYF,TGTGCTGTCAGTGCTGAGACTAGCGGGGCCTACACGCAGTATTTT
.,.,TRBV7-3,TRBJ2-7,17,CASSLYLGQEPLCEQYF,TGTGCCAGCAGCTTATATTTAGGGCAGGAGCCGCTCTGCGAGCAGTACTTC
.,.,TRBV5-4,TRBJ2-1,15,CASSLGGGHTNEQFF,TGTGCCAGCAGCTTGGGGGGAGGTCATACGAATGAGCAGTTCTTC
TRBD2,.,TRBV25-1,TRBJ2-1,13,CATDLAGRNEHFF,TGTGCCACCGACCTAGCGGGTCGAAATGAGCACTTCTTC
.,.,TRBV7-9,TRBJ2-1,15,CASSLAGVHYNEQFF,TGTGCCAGCAGCTTGGCAGGGGTACACTACAATGAGCAGTTCTTC
TRBD1,.,TRBV2,TRBJ1-4,14,CACSQGAVLGKLFF,TGTGCCTGCTCACAGGGGGCGGTCTTGGGAAAACTGTTTTTT
.,.,TRBV6-1,TRBJ2-3,11,CASSERHIQYF,TGTGCCAGCAGTGAACGGCATATTCAATATTTT
.,.,TRBV7-9,TRBJ2-3,15,CASSIQGPSTDTQCF,TGTGCCAGCAGCATTCAGGGCCCCTCCACAGATACGCAGTGTTTT
TRBD2,medium-sized,TRBV11-2,TRBJ2-7,15,CASSLRIAGELEQYF,TGTGCCAGCAGCTTAAGGATAGCGGGAGAACTCGAGCAGTACTTC
.,.,TRBV5-5,TRBJ2-7,13,CANSLDIHGEQYF,TGTGCTAACAGCTTGGATATCCATGGAGAGCAGTACTTC
.,.,TRBV12-3/TRBV12-4,TRBJ2-6,16,CASSLSSHSGANALTF,TGTGCCAGCAGTTTATCTTCACACTCTGGGGCCAACGCCTTGACTTTC
TRBD1,few,TRBV6-6,TRBJ2-3,18,CASSYSTGGLLYADTQYF,TGTGCCAGCAGTTACTCGACAGGGGGCCTACTATACGCAGATACGCAGTATTTT
.,.,TRBV6-1,TRBJ1-1,17,CANSGGDTDFGYGEAFF,TGTGCCAACAGTGGCGGGGACACTGACTTCGGATATGGTGAAGCTTTCTTT
.,.,TRBV9,TRBJ2-3,11,CTSSVGDTQYF,TGTACCAGCAGCGTAGGAGATACGCAGTATTTT
.,few,TRBV25-1,TRBJ1-1,15,CASSERQVENTEAFF,TGTGCCAGCAGTGAGAGACAGGTAGAAAACACTGAAGCTTTCTTT
.,.,TRBV7-8,TRBJ2-5,14,CTSSLGGIRETQYF,TGTACCAGCAGCTTAGGCGGTATTCGGGAGACCCAGTACTTC
.,.,TRBV11-1,TRBJ2-7,15,CASSLLAGGAYEQYF,TGTGCCAGCAGCTTACTAGCCGGCGGAGCCTACGAGCAGTACTTC
TRBD1,.,TRBV2,TRBJ2-2,13,CASREQGTGELFF,TGTGCCAGCAGGGAACAGGGGACCGGGGAGCTGTTTTTT
.,.,TRBV29-1,TRBJ2-1,10,CSLVRHEQFF,TGCAGCCTTGTTCGGCATGAGCAGTTCTTC